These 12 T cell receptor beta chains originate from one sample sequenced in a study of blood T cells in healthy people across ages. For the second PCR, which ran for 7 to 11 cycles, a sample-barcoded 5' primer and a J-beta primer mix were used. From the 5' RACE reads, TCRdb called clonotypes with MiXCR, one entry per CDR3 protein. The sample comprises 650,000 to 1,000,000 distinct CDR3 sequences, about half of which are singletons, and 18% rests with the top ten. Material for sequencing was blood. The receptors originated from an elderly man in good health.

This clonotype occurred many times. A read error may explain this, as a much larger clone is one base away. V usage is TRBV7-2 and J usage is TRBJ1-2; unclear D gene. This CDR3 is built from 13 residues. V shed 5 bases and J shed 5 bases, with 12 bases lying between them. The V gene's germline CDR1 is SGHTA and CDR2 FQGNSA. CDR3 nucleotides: TGTGCCAGCAGCGCCAACGGTGGTTATGGCTACACCTTC. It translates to CASSANGGYGYTF.

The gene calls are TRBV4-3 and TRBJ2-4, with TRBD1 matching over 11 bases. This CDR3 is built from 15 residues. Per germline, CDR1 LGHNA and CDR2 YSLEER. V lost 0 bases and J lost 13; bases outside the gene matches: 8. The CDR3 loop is CASSQDPGQGGMQYF. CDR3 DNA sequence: TGCGCCAGCAGCCAAGATCCGGGACAGGGGGGGATGCAGTACTTC.

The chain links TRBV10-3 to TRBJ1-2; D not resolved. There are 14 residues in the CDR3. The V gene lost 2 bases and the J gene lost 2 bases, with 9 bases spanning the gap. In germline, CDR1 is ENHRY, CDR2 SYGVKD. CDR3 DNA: TGTGCCATCAGTGAGGTTGACGGAAACTATGGCTACACCTTC. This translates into CAISEVDGNYGYTF.

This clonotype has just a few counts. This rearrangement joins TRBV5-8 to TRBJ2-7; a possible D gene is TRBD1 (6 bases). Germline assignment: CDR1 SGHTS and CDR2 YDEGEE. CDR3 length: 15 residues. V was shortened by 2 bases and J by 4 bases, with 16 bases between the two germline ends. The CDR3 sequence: CASSFGDRLGYEQYF. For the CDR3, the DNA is TGTGCCAGCAGCTTCGGAGACAGGTTGGGTTACGAGCAGTACTTC.

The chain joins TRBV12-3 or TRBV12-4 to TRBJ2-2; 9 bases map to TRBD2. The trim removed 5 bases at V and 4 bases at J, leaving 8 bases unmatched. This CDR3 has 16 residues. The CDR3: CASSGGLAWGTGELFF. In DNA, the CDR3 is TGTGCCAGCAGTGGAGGACTAGCGTGGGGCACCGGGGAGCTGTTTTTT.

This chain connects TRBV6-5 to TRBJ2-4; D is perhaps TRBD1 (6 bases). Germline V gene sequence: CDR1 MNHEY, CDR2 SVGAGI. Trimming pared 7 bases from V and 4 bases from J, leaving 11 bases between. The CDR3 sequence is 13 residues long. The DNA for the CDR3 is TGTGCCAGCATTGGACAGAATAAAAACATTCAGTACTTC. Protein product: CASIGQNKNIQYF.

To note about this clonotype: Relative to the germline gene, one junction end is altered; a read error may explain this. CDR3 region: CACSWAAGGPGELFF. As DNA, the CDR3 is TGTGCCTGCAGCTGGGCCGCGGGAGGTCCCGGGGAGCTGTTTTTT. This chain links TRBV7-2 with TRBJ2-2; 8 bases are a match to TRBD2. Germline V CDR1 and CDR2: SGHTA, FQGNSA. The CDR3 has 15 amino acids.

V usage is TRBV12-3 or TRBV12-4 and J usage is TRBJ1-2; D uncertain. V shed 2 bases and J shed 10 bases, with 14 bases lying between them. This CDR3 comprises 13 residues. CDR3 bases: TGTGCCAGCAGTTTAAATTGGGGAGGAGACTACACCTTC. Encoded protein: CASSLNWGGDYTF.

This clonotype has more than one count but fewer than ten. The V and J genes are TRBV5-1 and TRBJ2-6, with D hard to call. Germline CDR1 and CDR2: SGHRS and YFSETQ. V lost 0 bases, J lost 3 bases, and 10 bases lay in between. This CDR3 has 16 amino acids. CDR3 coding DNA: TGCGCCAGCAGCTTGGAGGGTGATGGTGGGGCCAACGTCCTGACTTTC. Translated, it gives CASSLEGDGGANVLTF.

The CDR3: CASSLGAGEGETQYF. CDR3 DNA sequence: TGTGCCAGCAGCTTAGGGGCAGGGGAAGGAGAGACCCAGTACTTC. This rearrangement joins TRBV7-7 to TRBJ2-5; tentatively, D is TRBD1 (6 bases). CDR3 length equals 15 residues. Trimming took off 1 base at V and 4 bases at J, with 13 bases between the two ends. CDR1 is SSHAT, CDR2 FNYEAQ, per germline (reference sequence). Combining the CDR3 with reference TRBV7-7 and TRBJ2-5 gives the whole variable domain GAGVSQSPRYKVTKRGQDVTLRCDPISSHATLYWYQQALGQGPEFLTYFNYEAQPDKSGLPSDRFSAERPEGSISTLTIQRTEQRDSAMYRCASSLGAGEGETQYFGPGTRLLVL.

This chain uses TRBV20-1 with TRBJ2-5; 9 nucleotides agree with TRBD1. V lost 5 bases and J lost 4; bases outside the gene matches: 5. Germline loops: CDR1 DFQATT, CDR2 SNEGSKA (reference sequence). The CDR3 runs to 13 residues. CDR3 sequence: CSASGQGGETQYF. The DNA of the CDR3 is TGCAGTGCTTCGGGACAGGGAGGAGAGACCCAGTACTTC.

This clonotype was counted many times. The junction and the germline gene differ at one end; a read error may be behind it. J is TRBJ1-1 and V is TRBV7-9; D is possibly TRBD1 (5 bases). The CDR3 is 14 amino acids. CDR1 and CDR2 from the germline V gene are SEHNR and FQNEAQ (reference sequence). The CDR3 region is CASSLGQGNTEAFF. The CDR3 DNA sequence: TGTGCCAGCAGTTTAGGCCAGGGGAACACTGAAGCTTTCTTT.